This T cell receptor (beta chain) was sequenced for a study of blood T cells in healthy people across ages. Study-wide results and limits: The percentage of naive T cells correlated strongly with TCR beta diversity.

Primers used in a second PCR of about 7 to 12 cycles were a sample-barcoded 5' primer and a J-beta primer mix. Every single cDNA molecule received a tag from a template-switch adaptor with 12 random nucleotides. In TCRdb, the 5' RACE reads were re-called with MiXCR into one record per CDR3 protein. The data contain under 750,000 distinct CDR3 sequences, about 45% of them seen just once; the ten biggest clones take up roughly 24%. The CDR3 spans 14 residues. J lost 5 bases, V lost 7 bases, and 6 bases had no gene match. Regarding this clonotype: Its antigen is as yet unknown.

The clonotype comes from a man of 80 years or more in good health. Sequencing was carried out using blood. V usage is TRBV12-3 or TRBV12-4 and J usage is TRBJ1-3; 9 nucleotides agree with TRBD1. The CDR3 is CASTRDRDRNTIYF. CDR3 in DNA: TGTGCCAGCACGCGGGACAGGGACAGAAACACCATATATTTT.